The clone carrying this T cell receptor beta chain was counted at least ten times. These data originate in a study of T cells in Graves' hyperthyroidism and ophthalmopathy. Amplification of TCR beta CDR3 regions used RNA as the template. The HTBI set primed first-round TCR CDR3 RT-PCR. From the multiplex PCR reads, TCRdb called clonotypes with MiXCR, one entry per CDR3 protein. This sample has about 420,000 distinct CDR3 sequences; approximately 14% occur once, and the top ten carry roughly 14%. Trimming removed 2 bases at V and 0 bases at J, with 15 bases between. There are 17 residues in the CDR3. Germline values: CDR1 SGHVS, CDR2 FQNEAQ.

Material for sequencing was blood. The chain combines TRBV7-8 with TRBJ2-3; D might be TRBD2 (5 bases). The sequence was obtained from a woman under 30 with Graves' hyperthyroidism. The CDR3 here is CASSLFLTSRSTDTQYF. CDR3 DNA: TGTGCCAGCAGCTTATTCCTCACTAGTAGAAGCACAGATACGCAGTATTTT.